The sequence of this T cell receptor beta chain was determined in a study of cytomegalovirus exposure and HLA in healthy donors. Sequenced by immunoSEQ multiplex PCR; TCRdb stores in-frame clones only, minus some. The sample holds 110,000 or so clones, about 84% seen once. The germline CDR1 and CDR2 sequences are SNHLY and FYNNEI. The germline V and J ends were trimmed by 0 bases and 1 base, with 12 bases remaining between them. The CDR3 loop spans 16 amino acids. What was sequenced was PBMCs. The receptor comes from a man between 18 and 35 years old in good health and CMV-seronegative. The V gene is TRBV2, the J gene TRBJ1-1; D is unclear. The CDR3 DNA is TGTGCCAGCAGTGAAGCGCTTGAAAGCGGGAACACTGAAGCTTTCTTT. It is translated as CASSEALESGNTEAFF.